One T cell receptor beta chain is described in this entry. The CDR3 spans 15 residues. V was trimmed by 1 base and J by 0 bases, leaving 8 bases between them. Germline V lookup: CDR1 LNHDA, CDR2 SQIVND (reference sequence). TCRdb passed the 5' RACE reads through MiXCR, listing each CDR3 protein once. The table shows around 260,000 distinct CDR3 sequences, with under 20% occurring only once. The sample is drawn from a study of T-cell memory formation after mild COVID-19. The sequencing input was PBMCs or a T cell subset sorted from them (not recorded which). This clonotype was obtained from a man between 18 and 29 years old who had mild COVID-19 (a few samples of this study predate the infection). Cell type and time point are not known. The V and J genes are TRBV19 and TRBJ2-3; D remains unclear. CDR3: CASSIGKKSTDTQYF. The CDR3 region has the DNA TGTGCCAGTAGTATAGGGAAGAAAAGCACAGATACGCAGTATTTT.